This TCR beta chain appears in the sequencing data of a study of cytomegalovirus exposure and HLA in healthy donors. Study results and caveats: In a later analysis, specific HLA alleles were associated with 15,000 or so TCR beta sequences at a 0.05 false discovery rate.

The PCR used 60 Vbeta and 13 Jbeta primers. Profiling relied on immunoSEQ multiplex PCR, and the TCRdb table lists in-frame clones only, not all of them. This sample's clone table lists more than 40,000 clones. Points on this clone: Its target is unknown.

The clonotype comes from a female donor in good health and CMV-seronegative. The sample taken for sequencing was PBMCs.

The CDR3 loop is CASSPPGGRRGDEQFF. In nucleotides, the CDR3 is TGTGCCAGCTCACCACCGGGCGGGAGACGCGGCGATGAGCAGTTCTTC. The gene calls are TRBV18 and TRBJ2-1; 7 nucleotides match TRBD2. The CDR3 runs to 16 residues. Germline trimming cut 0 bases from V and 8 bases from J; bases unmatched to any gene: 10. Germline lookup yields CDR1 KGHSH and CDR2 LQKENI.